Listed here are 28 T cell receptor beta chains from one sample, sequenced in a study of cytotoxic CD8 clonotypes in ibrutinib-treated CLL. The protocol was immunoSEQ multiplex PCR, while the TCRdb copy is restricted to in-frame clones and leaves out a portion. The sample lists some 300,000 clones, roughly 80% seen once, with 6.7% in the top ten. The sample was PBMCs, taken before ibrutinib treatment. The receptor set was obtained from a human donor with chronic lymphocytic leukemia.

The chain joins TRBV27 to TRBJ2-1; 10 nucleotides match TRBD2. Trimming at V came to 4 bases and at J to 8 bases, leaving 8 bases not matched to a gene. Per germline, CDR1 MNHEY and CDR2 SMNVEV (reference sequence). This CDR3 comprises 15 residues. CDR3 region: CASSYSLAGLDEQFF. The CDR3 bases are TGTGCCAGCAGTTACTCACTAGCGGGACTGGATGAGCAGTTCTTC.

This chain uses TRBV6-1 with TRBJ1-1; D is perhaps TRBD1 (5 bases). This CDR3 is built from 15 residues. V gave up 3 bases and J gave up 4 bases, with 15 bases separating them. CDR1 is MNHNS and CDR2 is SASEGT in the germline V gene. CDR3 in DNA: TGTGCCAGCAGTGAGATGTTGCAGGGAGGCACTGAAGCTTTCTTT. Protein product: CASSEMLQGGTEAFF.

The chain recombines TRBV28 with TRBJ1-2, with unresolved D. CDR3 length equals 11 residues. Germline V CDR1 and CDR2: MDHEN, SYDVKM. The V end was cut by 4 bases, the J end by 4 bases, with 4 bases between. CDR3 region: CASSYVYGYTF. CDR3 nucleotide sequence: TGTGCCAGCAGTTACGTCTATGGCTACACCTTC.

V gene TRBV29-1 combines with J gene TRBJ1-5; D gene uncertain. Germline CDR1 SQVTM, CDR2 ANQGSEA. V was clipped by 0 bases and J by 4 bases, with 7 bases between them. The CDR3 covers 13 residues. CDR3 DNA: TGCAGCGTTGAAGACGGAGGGAATCAGCCCCAGCATTTT. Residues: CSVEDGGNQPQHF.

There are a few counts of this clone. V gene TRBV6-5 combines with J gene TRBJ1-5, with 9 bases that match TRBD1. Unmatched junction bases numbered 5, after V lost 6 bases and J lost 2 bases. CDR1 is MNHEY and CDR2 is SVGAGI in the germline V gene. This CDR3 spans 15 amino acids. The CDR3 bases are TGTGCCAGCAGGGAGGACAGGGGTGGCAATCAGCCCCAGCATTTT. It translates to CASREDRGGNQPQHF.

There are a few counts of this clone. V is TRBV30 and J is TRBJ2-2; D is unresolved. This CDR3 is built from 13 residues. CDR1 is GTSNPN and CDR2 is SVGIG in the germline V gene (reference sequence). V lost 1 base and J 6 bases, leaving 9 bases between the germline ends. CDR3 amino acids: CAWSATSPGELFF. Here the CDR3 DNA reads TGTGCCTGGAGTGCTACTTCCCCCGGGGAGCTGTTTTTT. The whole variable domain, remainder taken from reference TRBV30 and TRBJ2-2, is SQTIHQWPATLVQPVGSPLSLECTVEGTSNPNLYWYRQAAGRGLQLLFYSVGIGQISSEVPQNLSASRPQDRQFILSSKKLLLSDSGFYLCAWSATSPGELFFGEGSRLTVL.

This chain links TRBV13 with TRBJ2-3; D is possibly TRBD1 or TRBD2 (6 bases each). Deletions cut 2 bases from V and 3 bases from J, with 12 bases between. CDR1 is PRHDT and CDR2 is FYEKMQ in the germline V gene (reference sequence). This CDR3 has 15 amino acids. The CDR3 reads CASSLWAGTTDTQYF. CDR3 DNA: TGTGCCAGCAGCTTATGGGCGGGGACAACAGATACGCAGTATTTT.

The genes are TRBV10-2 and TRBJ2-2; TRBD2 aligns across 12 bases. The CDR3 length is 19 residues. With V trimmed by 4 bases and J by 1 base, 10 bases remained unmatched. CDR1 is WSHSY and CDR2 is SAAADI in the germline V gene. CDR3 amino acids: CASSALGASGRGNTGELFF. The CDR3, as DNA: TGCGCCAGCAGTGCCCTGGGGGCTAGCGGGAGGGGGAACACCGGGGAGCTGTTTTTT.

V and J are TRBV18 and TRBJ2-5; D is unresolved. Germline lookup yields CDR1 KGHSH and CDR2 LQKENI. There are 13 residues in the CDR3. V lost 0 bases and J 9 bases, leaving 11 bases between the germline ends. The chain's CDR3 is CASSPPTLDAQYF. In DNA, the CDR3 is TGTGCCAGCTCACCACCTACATTGGACGCCCAGTACTTC.

V is TRBV25-1 and J is TRBJ2-7, with 7 bases lining up with TRBD2. Germline V gene lookup returns CDR1 MGHDK and CDR2 SYGVNS. Trimming cost V 4 bases and J 6 bases; bases outside gene matches: 6. The CDR3 runs 13 residues. This chain's CDR3 is CASSAKLASEQYF. The CDR3 DNA sequence: TGTGCCAGCAGTGCCAAACTAGCGTCCGAGCAGTACTTC.

The chain links TRBV14 to TRBJ2-1; unclear D gene. The CDR3 has 15 amino acids. The germline V gene encodes CDR1 SGHDN and CDR2 FVKESK. Deletions cut 4 bases from V and 3 bases from J, with 13 bases between. CDR3 residues: CASSLSAKDYNEQFF. In DNA, the CDR3 is TGTGCCAGCAGCCTAAGCGCGAAGGACTACAATGAGCAGTTCTTC.

J is TRBJ1-3 and V is TRBV10-2; no reliable D call. The germline V and J ends were trimmed by 11 bases and 1 base, with 15 bases remaining between them. Germline CDR1 reads WSHSY; CDR2 reads SAAADI. The length of the CDR3 is 14 residues. CDR3 amino acids: CAPPRGGSGNTIYF. The DNA for the CDR3 is TGCGCCCCCCCTCGGGGAGGGTCTGGAAACACCATATATTTT.

The chain links TRBV11-3 to TRBJ1-2; D unclear. Germline V gene data show CDR1 as SGHNT and CDR2 as YENEEA. The CDR3 extends over 13 amino acids. V was pared by 5 bases and J by 3 bases, with 10 bases between. This CDR3 reads CASSRSGYYGYTF. CDR3 DNA: TGTGCCAGCAGCCGAAGCGGGTACTATGGCTACACCTTC. Full variable domain (rest looked up from reference TRBV11-3 and TRBJ1-2): EAGVVQSPRYKIIEKKQPVAFWCNPISGHNTLYWYLQNLGQGPELLIRYENEEAVDDSQLPKDRFSAERLKGVDSTLKIQPAELGDSAVYLCASSRSGYYGYTFGSGTRLTVV.

This rearrangement joins TRBV4-1 to TRBJ1-5; perhaps TRBD1 as D (6 bases). CDR3 length: 16 amino acids. The V end lost 0 bases, the J end lost 3 bases, and 12 bases lay between the germline ends. Germline assignment: CDR1 MGHRA and CDR2 YSYEKL. The CDR3 region is CASSQEQGGDNQPQHF. Written as DNA, the CDR3 is TGCGCCAGCAGCCAAGAACAGGGAGGGGACAATCAGCCCCAGCATTTT.

The V gene is TRBV11-3, the J gene TRBJ2-1; 8 bases line up with TRBD2. The CDR3 spans 15 residues. J was trimmed by 4 bases and V by 5 bases; bases with no gene match: 7. Germline-derived CDR1 and CDR2 are SGHNT and YENEEA. The CDR3 DNA sequence: TGTGCCAGCAGCCGAGCGGGAGTCGTATACAATGAGCAGTTCTTC. This encodes CASSRAGVVYNEQFF.

The chain is built from TRBV5-1 and TRBJ2-7, with 11 bases matching TRBD2. This CDR3 is 13 amino acids long. V shed 2 bases and J 12 bases; nucleotides not matched to a gene: 7. CDR1 and CDR2 (germline): SGHRS, YFSETQ. The CDR3 loop reads CASSFLAGGPGYF. The CDR3, as DNA: TGCGCCAGCAGCTTCTTAGCGGGAGGGCCGGGGTACTTC.

The J gene is TRBJ1-1, the V gene TRBV11-2; 7 nucleotides agree with TRBD1. Per the germline V gene, CDR1 is SGHAT and CDR2 is FQNNGV. The CDR3 spans 15 residues. Germline trimming cut 2 bases from V and 6 bases from J; bases unmatched to any gene: 9. CDR3 sequence: CASSLRRGLTPEAFF. CDR3 nucleotide sequence: TGTGCCAGCAGCTTACGTAGGGGGCTAACCCCTGAAGCTTTCTTT.

V usage is TRBV5-1 and J usage is TRBJ1-5; TRBD1 aligns across 11 bases. CDR3 length: 14 residues. CDR1 is SGHRS, CDR2 YFSETQ, per germline. The V segment lost 4 bases and the J segment 6 bases; nucleotides outside the gene matches: 3. CDR3 loop: CASSDGTGGQPQHF. The CDR3 region has the DNA TGCGCCAGCAGCGACGGGACAGGGGGTCAGCCCCAGCATTTT.

The chain joins TRBV6-5 to TRBJ2-3; D is ambiguous. The germline V gene encodes CDR1 MNHEY and CDR2 SVGAGI. The ends were cut back, 2 bases at V and 0 bases at J, with 12 bases in the middle. The CDR3 is made up of 16 amino acids. CDR3 in DNA: TGTGCCAGCAGTTACCCTAGGACGGAGAGCACAGATACGCAGTATTTT. Translating it yields CASSYPRTESTDTQYF.

The gene calls are TRBV18 and TRBJ2-1; maybe TRBD2 (6 bases). Trimming cost V 0 bases and J 7 bases, with 19 bases left between them. Germline V gene data show CDR1 as KGHSH and CDR2 as LQKENI. The CDR3 length is 17 residues. The CDR3: CASSPPTGSRLRNEQFF. The CDR3 DNA follows: TGTGCCAGCTCACCACCGACCGGGAGTAGGCTTAGGAATGAGCAGTTCTTC.

J is TRBJ2-1 and V is TRBV7-6; TRBD2 might be the D (5 bases). The CDR3 covers 16 residues. Germline-derived CDR1 and CDR2 are SGHVS and FNYEAQ. V gave up 0 bases and J gave up 0 bases, with 9 bases separating them. The CDR3 loop is CASSLASGYSYNEQFF. CDR3 nucleotide sequence: TGTGCCAGCAGCTTAGCGAGCGGTTACTCCTACAATGAGCAGTTCTTC.

V usage is TRBV11-3 and J usage is TRBJ2-3; D remains ambiguous. Germline lookup yields CDR1 SGHNT and CDR2 YENEEA. This CDR3 is 15 amino acids long. V lost 1 base to trimming and J lost 4 bases, with 12 bases between them. CDR3 region: CASSLGGIFSDTQYF. The CDR3, as DNA: TGTGCCAGCAGCTTAGGTGGGATATTTTCAGATACGCAGTATTTT. The variable domain in full, with the rest retrieved from reference TRBV11-3 and TRBJ2-3, is EAGVVQSPRYKIIEKKQPVAFWCNPISGHNTLYWYLQNLGQGPELLIRYENEEAVDDSQLPKDRFSAERLKGVDSTLKIQPAELGDSAVYLCASSLGGIFSDTQYFGPGTRLTVL.

The chain is built from TRBV18 and TRBJ2-2, with TRBD1 identical over 7 bases. CDR3 length: 15 amino acids. J lost 4 bases, V lost 1 base, and 3 bases had no gene match. Looked up from germline, CDR1 is KGHSH and CDR2 is LQKENI. The CDR3 DNA follows: TGTGCCAGCTCACCACAATCAGGGGGCACCGGGGAGCTGTTTTTT. Translation gives CASSPQSGGTGELFF.

The CDR3 sequence: CASSLHVESQETQYF. CDR3 coding DNA: TGTGCCAGCAGTTTACATGTAGAAAGCCAAGAGACCCAGTACTTC. J is TRBJ2-5 and V is TRBV27; D is ambiguous. Germline values: CDR1 MNHEY, CDR2 SMNVEV (reference sequence). This CDR3 has 15 amino acids. Trimming pared 2 bases from V and 1 base from J, leaving 11 bases between.

The chain links TRBV30 to TRBJ2-3; D possibly corresponds to TRBD2 (6 bases). The germline gives CDR1 GTSNPN, CDR2 SVGIG (reference sequence). The CDR3 is made up of 20 amino acids. V was cut by 1 base and J by 1 base, with 27 bases left in between. The chain's CDR3 is CAWSAPPGLRGPSGTDTQYF. The CDR3 DNA is TGTGCCTGGAGTGCCCCACCGGGACTGAGGGGCCCATCGGGCACAGATACGCAGTATTTT.

V is TRBV6-5 and J is TRBJ2-5; TRBD1 might be the D (6 bases). Trimming took 6 bases from V and 4 from J, leaving 18 bases between them. Germline CDR1 and CDR2: MNHEY and SVGAGI. The CDR3 contains 15 residues. The CDR3 nucleotides are TGTGCCAGCAGGTCCTCAGGGGTTGGAGGAGAGACCCAGTACTTC. It codes for CASRSSGVGGETQYF.

This CDR3 is CASSPRRANEKLFF. The CDR3 DNA is TGTGCCAGTAGCCCGAGGAGGGCTAATGAAAAACTGTTTTTT. The V gene is TRBV19, the J gene TRBJ1-4, with D unresolved. Germline values: CDR1 LNHDA, CDR2 SQIVND (reference sequence). CDR3 length: 14 amino acids. V was shortened by 6 bases and J by 3 bases, with 11 bases between the two germline ends.

The chain employs TRBV18 and TRBJ2-3; a weak D match, TRBD1 (6 bases). There are 14 residues in the CDR3. V lost 4 bases to trimming and J lost 4 bases, with 12 bases between them. CDR1 is KGHSH, CDR2 LQKENI, per germline. In nucleotides, the CDR3 is TGTGCCAGCTCACTACGACAGGATTCAGATACGCAGTATTTT. It specifies CASSLRQDSDTQYF.